The clone carrying this T cell receptor (beta chain) was seen just once. The assay was immunoSEQ multiplex PCR, and TCRdb's table has in-frame clones only and misses some. This sample has about 34,000 clones, with roughly nine tenths found just once. CDR3 size: 14 residues. Between the trimmed V and J ends, which lost 4 bases and 0 bases, there was a span of 10 bases. Germline-derived CDR1 and CDR2 are SGHDT and YYEEEE. The data originate from a study of blood T cell repertoires in COVID-19. Overall study context: In each case, the material was cDNA or gDNA derived from T cells, B-cell-depleted T cells, or PBMCs.

This clonotype originated in a man in his sixties or seventies with active COVID-19. The genes are TRBV5-6 and TRBJ1-1; D is unclear. Sample: peripheral blood. CDR3 in amino acids: CASSPMGVNTEAFF. CDR3 nucleotides: TGTGCCAGCAGCCCCATGGGAGTGAACACTGAAGCTTTCTTT.